The 31 T cell receptor beta chains listed next were all sequenced from one sample in a study of CD8 T cells in Susac syndrome. The RNA, about 0.45 to 1 ug, was put through reverse transcription using random hexamers. TCRdb reprocessed the immunoSEQ multiplex PCR reads via MiXCR and lists one record per CDR3 protein. This sample yields 130,000 to 150,000 distinct CDR3 sequences, of which around 94% are seen a single time; approximately 0.3% belongs to the top ten. The sequenced sample was CD8+ T cells from PBMCs. Source of these receptors: a human donor in good health.

The J gene is TRBJ2-7, the V gene TRBV9, with TRBD2 identical over 7 bases. The V and J ends lost 0 bases and 6 bases, in that order; junction bases with no gene match: 6. Per germline, CDR1 SGDLS and CDR2 YYNGEE. The CDR3 is made up of 14 amino acids. The CDR3 protein is CASSVGAGVGEQYF. DNA for the CDR3: TGTGCCAGCAGCGTAGGCGCGGGAGTGGGCGAGCAGTACTTC. Complete variable domain (other parts from reference TRBV9 and TRBJ2-7): DSGVTQTPKHLITATGQRVTLRCSPRSGDLSVYWYQQSLDQGLQFLIQYYNGEERAKGNILERFSAQQFPDLHSELNLSSLELGDSALYFCASSVGAGVGEQYFGPGTRLTVT.

V and J are TRBV23-1 and TRBJ2-7; D is unclear. TRBV23-1 is an open reading frame whose function is uncertain. This CDR3 spans 17 amino acids. Trimming took off 4 bases at V and 2 bases at J, with 21 bases between the two ends. CDR3 coding DNA: TGCGCCAGCAGTCGACGCAGCATTGTGAGTGGGACCTACGAGCAGTACTTC. Amino acids: CASSRRSIVSGTYEQYF.

This rearrangement joins TRBV4-3 to TRBJ1-4, with no clear D. CDR1 and CDR2 (germline): LGHNA, YSLEER. With 1 base removed from V and 5 bases from J, the gap between germline ends came to 5 bases. The CDR3 sequence is 13 residues long. The CDR3 spells CASSQVDNEKLFF. CDR3 coding DNA: TGCGCCAGCAGCCAAGTAGACAATGAAAAACTGTTTTTT.

The V gene is TRBV9, the J gene TRBJ1-5, with D unclear. Trimming left V 4 bases short and J 4 bases short, with 12 bases between. The CDR3 length is 14 residues. From germline, CDR1 is SGDLS and CDR2 YYNGEE. Here the CDR3 reads CASSSGGENQPQHF. CDR3 nucleotides: TGTGCCAGCAGCTCCGGCGGGGAGAATCAGCCCCAGCATTTT.

In DNA, the CDR3 is TGTGCCAGCAGACCCCAAGGGGGCGCGGTTGAAGCTTTCTTT. It translates to CASRPQGGAVEAFF. This chain uses TRBV7-9 with TRBJ1-1, with 7 bases aligning to TRBD1. The V segment lost 6 bases and the J segment 7 bases; nucleotides outside the gene matches: 11. This CDR3 spans 14 amino acids. The germline V gene has CDR1 SEHNR and CDR2 FQNEAQ (reference sequence).

The V call is TRBV27, the J call TRBJ2-5; the match to TRBD2 covers 7 bases. The CDR3 length is 15 residues. Trimming took 3 bases from V and 0 from J; bases not matched to a gene: 4. Germline loops: CDR1 MNHEY, CDR2 SMNVEV (reference sequence). CDR3 residues: CASSFREAYQETQYF. As DNA, the CDR3 is TGTGCCAGCAGTTTCCGGGAGGCGTACCAAGAGACCCAGTACTTC.

The sample holds one count of this clonotype. The chain combines TRBV20-1 with TRBJ2-1; 11 bases map to TRBD2. This CDR3 contains 15 residues. V was pared by 2 bases and J by 4 bases, with 4 bases of the junction left unmatched. Germline values: CDR1 DFQATT, CDR2 SNEGSKA (reference sequence). The chain's CDR3 is CSARTSGRWYNEQFF. CDR3 nucleotide sequence: TGCAGTGCTAGAACTAGCGGGAGATGGTACAATGAGCAGTTCTTC.

V and J are TRBV20-1 and TRBJ2-2, with TRBD2 identical over 10 bases. There are 13 residues in the CDR3. V shed 6 bases, J shed 7 bases, and the junction held 5 bases outside the gene matches. The germline V gene encodes CDR1 DFQATT and CDR2 SNEGSKA (reference sequence). As DNA, the CDR3 is TGCAGTGCGAGCGGGAGGGCAATCGGGGAGCTGTTTTTT. As protein: CSASGRAIGELFF.

The chain recombines TRBV24-1 with TRBJ2-1; 11 bases are shared with TRBD2. V gave up 2 bases and J gave up 3 bases; unmatched junction bases: 8. The CDR3 is made up of 18 amino acids. The germline CDR1 and CDR2 sequences are KGHDR and SFDVKD. CDR3 in DNA: TGTGCCACCAGTGATTCCCCTAGCGGGAGGCCGATCTACAATGAGCAGTTCTTC. It encodes CATSDSPSGRPIYNEQFF.

The rearrangement uses TRBV27 and TRBJ2-3; the D is unclear. Looked up from germline, CDR1 is MNHEY and CDR2 is SMNVEV (reference sequence). Between the trimmed V and J ends, which lost 3 bases and 7 bases, there was a span of 2 bases. The CDR3 extends over 10 amino acids. CDR3 protein: CASSLNTQYF. Here the CDR3 DNA reads TGTGCCAGCAGTTTGAATACGCAGTATTTT.

V and J are TRBV29-1 and TRBJ2-3; a weak D match, TRBD2 (5 bases). This CDR3 is built from 11 residues. V lost 7 bases and J 5 bases, leaving 10 bases between the germline ends. Germline V gene sequence: CDR1 SQVTM, CDR2 ANQGSEA. CDR3 residues: CSAQLGDTQYF. CDR3 bases: TGCAGCGCCCAACTAGGAGATACGCAGTATTTT.

The genes are TRBV3-1 and TRBJ1-5, with unresolved D. Trimming took 0 bases from V and 9 from J, leaving 9 bases between them. Germline V gene lookup returns CDR1 LGHDT and CDR2 YNNKEL (reference sequence). The CDR3 runs 13 residues. The CDR3 region has the DNA TGTGCCAGCAGCCAAGATCCCAGTTTGCCCCAGCATTTT. This codes for CASSQDPSLPQHF.

V is TRBV9 and J is TRBJ2-7; TRBD1 aligns across 8 bases. CDR3 length: 15 amino acids. V lost 0 bases to trimming and J lost 1 base; unmatched junction nucleotides: 3. Germline CDR1 reads SGDLS; CDR2 reads YYNGEE. The CDR3 nucleotides are TGTGCCAGCAGCGTAGATGGGACAGGATCCTACGAGCAGTACTTC. Its translation: CASSVDGTGSYEQYF.

This chain connects TRBV29-1 to TRBJ1-2, with TRBD1 matching over 7 bases. J was trimmed by 3 bases and V by 6 bases; bases with no gene match: 7. Germline V CDR1 and CDR2: SQVTM, ANQGSEA. The CDR3 is made up of 13 amino acids. CDR3 protein: CSVDSGTDYGYTF. CDR3 nucleotide sequence: TGCAGCGTCGATTCCGGGACAGACTATGGCTACACCTTC.

This clonotype was observed once. The chain links TRBV30 to TRBJ2-7, with TRBD2 matching 11 bases. The germline CDR1 and CDR2 sequences are GTSNPN and SVGIG (reference sequence). V lost 4 bases, J lost 0 bases, and 8 bases stayed unmatched. The CDR3 totals 16 residues. Here the CDR3 reads CAWTPFSGRVSYEQYF. CDR3 nucleotides: TGTGCCTGGACTCCCTTTAGCGGGAGGGTCTCCTACGAGCAGTACTTC.

This clonotype was observed a handful of times. The rearrangement uses TRBV14 and TRBJ2-1; D call uncertain. V gave up 1 base and J gave up 0 bases, with 7 bases separating them. The V gene's germline CDR1 is SGHDN and CDR2 FVKESK. There are 15 residues in the CDR3. This CDR3 reads CASSQGRSSYNEQFF. The CDR3 nucleotides read TGTGCCAGCAGCCAAGGTCGGAGCTCCTACAATGAGCAGTTCTTC.

The genes are TRBV24-1 and TRBJ1-2; 9 bases agree with TRBD1. J was trimmed by 7 bases and V by 3 bases; bases with no gene match: 2. The CDR3 spans 13 residues. The germline V gene has CDR1 KGHDR and CDR2 SFDVKD. CDR3 residues: CATSDATGGGYTF. CDR3 nucleotide sequence: TGTGCCACCAGTGATGCGACAGGGGGTGGCTACACCTTC.

The gene calls are TRBV6-2 or TRBV6-3 and TRBJ1-5; TRBD1 matches at 9 bases. The CDR3 is made up of 17 amino acids. Trimming took 0 bases from V and 2 from J; bases not matched to a gene: 5. CDR1 and CDR2 (germline): MNHEY, SVGEGT. This CDR3 is CASSYSPGQGGNQPQHF. DNA for the CDR3: TGTGCCAGCAGTTACTCGCCGGGACAGGGTGGCAATCAGCCCCAGCATTTT.

This clonotype was recorded only once. The chain recombines TRBV11-2 with TRBJ2-3, with 8 bases aligning to TRBD2. The CDR3 is made up of 17 amino acids. V was clipped by 5 bases and J by 4 bases; unmatched bases: 14. Germline CDR1 reads SGHAT; CDR2 reads FQNNGV. For the CDR3, the DNA is TGTGCCAGCAGCCCCGGGGTAGCGGGATTCTATGCAGATACGCAGTATTTT. Translated, it gives CASSPGVAGFYADTQYF.

The table lists this clonotype with a count of one. J is TRBJ2-7 and V is TRBV7-4; the D gene is possibly TRBD1 (7 bases). Germline V CDR1 and CDR2: SGHVT, SQSDAQ. V lost 5 bases, J lost 3 bases, and 23 bases lay in between. This CDR3 has 17 amino acids. The DNA for the CDR3 is TGTGCCAGCAGCGTACTACCCGGGACAGTGGGACTCTACGAGCAGTACTTC. Protein product: CASSVLPGTVGLYEQYF.

The chain links TRBV27 to TRBJ2-1, with D possibly matching TRBD1 (6 bases). This CDR3 has 12 amino acids. Deletions cut 7 bases from V and 8 bases from J, with 12 bases between. Germline CDR1 MNHEY, CDR2 SMNVEV (reference sequence). For the CDR3, the DNA is TGTGCCAGCAAGGTTGGGGGCGATGAGCAGTTCTTC. It is translated as CASKVGGDEQFF.

The V call is TRBV19, the J call TRBJ2-7, with TRBD2 matching 7 bases. The CDR3 runs to 13 residues. Germline V gene lookup returns CDR1 LNHDA and CDR2 SQIVND (reference sequence). The V and J ends lost 6 bases and 6 bases, in that order; junction bases with no gene match: 8. In nucleotides, the CDR3 is TGTGCCAGTAGCCCGGGGGGAGTCGGCGAGCAGTACTTC. Protein sequence: CASSPGGVGEQYF.

This clonotype was recorded a few times. In nucleotides, the CDR3 is TGTGCCAGCAGTTTACGGGCGGGGGGGTACGAGCAGTACTTC. It yields the protein CASSLRAGGYEQYF. The chain uses TRBV27 and TRBJ2-7, with 9 positions matching TRBD2. V dropped 2 bases and J dropped 4; count of bases not matched to a gene: 3. In germline, CDR1 is MNHEY, CDR2 SMNVEV (reference sequence). The CDR3 sequence is 14 residues long.

This sequence joins TRBV6-2 or TRBV6-3 and TRBJ2-1; 8 nucleotides agree with TRBD2. Unmatched junction bases numbered 4, after V lost 4 bases and J lost 5 bases. The CDR3 loop spans 14 amino acids. Germline CDR1 and CDR2: MNHEY and SVGEGT. CDR3 residues: CASSFSGSHNEQFF. CDR3 coding DNA: TGTGCCAGCAGTTTCAGCGGGAGTCACAATGAGCAGTTCTTC.

The V and J genes are TRBV20-1 and TRBJ1-5; a weak D match, TRBD1 (6 bases). Germline CDR1 reads DFQATT; CDR2 reads SNEGSKA (reference sequence). This CDR3 has 14 amino acids. V was shortened by 3 bases and J by 5 bases, with 14 bases between the two germline ends. CDR3: CSASLFYRDQPQHF. CDR3 nucleotides: TGCAGTGCTAGCCTCTTTTACAGGGATCAGCCCCAGCATTTT.

The V gene is TRBV7-9, the J gene TRBJ1-2; no clear D gene. This CDR3 is built from 16 residues. Between the trimmed V and J ends, which lost 6 bases and 4 bases, there was a span of 21 bases. The germline CDR1 and CDR2 sequences are SEHNR and FQNEAQ (reference sequence). The CDR3 reads CASSSTGFEVAYGYTF. DNA of the CDR3: TGTGCCAGCAGTTCAACTGGGTTTGAAGTCGCCTATGGCTACACCTTC.

V gene TRBV7-8 combines with J gene TRBJ2-1; TRBD1 matches at 8 bases. The V gene end was trimmed by 4 bases and the J gene end by 9 bases; junction bases not matched to a gene: 8. CDR1 is SGHVS and CDR2 is FQNEAQ in the germline V gene. The CDR3 is made up of 14 amino acids. CDR3 sequence: CASSYATGEVEQFF. CDR3 nucleotide sequence: TGTGCCAGCAGCTACGCGACAGGGGAGGTTGAGCAGTTCTTC.

CDR3 residues: CASSLWVDRDYEQYF. The CDR3 DNA follows: TGTGCCAGCAGTTTATGGGTCGACAGGGACTACGAGCAGTACTTC. The J gene is TRBJ2-7, the V gene TRBV28, with 7 bases lining up with TRBD1. From germline, CDR1 is MDHEN and CDR2 SYDVKM. This CDR3 spans 15 amino acids. V shed 0 bases, J shed 3 bases, and the junction held 5 bases outside the gene matches. Full variable domain (remainder filled in from reference TRBV28 and TRBJ2-7): DVKVTQSSRYLVKRTGEKVFLECVQDMDHENMFWYRQDPGLGLRLIYFSYDVKMKEKGDIPEGYSVSREKKERFSLILESASTNQTSMYLCASSLWVDRDYEQYFGPGTRLTVT.

The rearrangement links TRBV7-9 to TRBJ2-1; D may be TRBD2 (5 bases). Germline V lookup: CDR1 SEHNR, CDR2 FQNEAQ (reference sequence). The CDR3 totals 17 residues. The V gene lost 4 bases and the J gene lost 4 bases, with 20 bases spanning the gap. CDR3 in DNA: TGTGCCAGCAGCTCCACCGCGGCCAGAACGGGGTACAATGAGCAGTTCTTC. Protein: CASSSTAARTGYNEQFF.

This clonotype came up once. In nucleotides, the CDR3 is TGTGCCAGCAGTTTATTCCCAGGGGACATTCAGTACTTC. The encoded protein is CASSLFPGDIQYF. The V and J genes are TRBV27 and TRBJ2-4; tentatively, D is TRBD1 (6 bases). This CDR3 has 13 amino acids. V lost 1 base to trimming and J lost 8 bases, with 9 bases between them. In germline, CDR1 is MNHEY, CDR2 SMNVEV (reference sequence).

This chain joins TRBV25-1 and TRBJ2-1; 10 bases are a match to TRBD1. The V gene end was trimmed by 5 bases and the J gene end by 8 bases; junction bases not matched to a gene: 9. The CDR3 has 15 residues. Per the germline V gene, CDR1 is MGHDK and CDR2 is SYGVNS. CDR3 amino acids: CASSIGQGDVDEQFF. DNA of the CDR3: TGTGCCAGCAGTATAGGACAGGGGGATGTGGATGAGCAGTTCTTC. Looking up the rest from reference TRBV25-1 and TRBJ2-1 gives the full variable domain: EADIYQTPRYLVIGTGKKITLECSQTMGHDKMYWYQQDPGMELHLIHYSYGVNSTEKGDLSSESTVSRIRTEHFPLTLESARPSHTSQYLCASSIGQGDVDEQFFGPGTRLTVL.